Following are 6 T cell receptor beta chains from one sample sequenced in a study of T cells in women clearing cervical HPV infection. Here immunoSEQ multiplex PCR was the method, and the copy in TCRdb shows in-frame clones only, minus some. Its table records roughly 40,000 clones. Source material: blood buffy coat. These receptors were obtained from a woman between 18 and 75 years old with a cervical HPV16 infection that either progressed to CIN3+ or cleared (not recorded which).

Worth noting for this clone: The CDR3 goes on 3 residues after the read ends, and that part is filled in from the germline J gene. The gene calls are TRBV7-9 and TRBJ2-7; 9 bases are shared with TRBD1. CDR1 and CDR2 (germline): SEHNR, FQNEAQ (reference sequence). J gave up 3 bases and V 5 bases, and 8 bases lay outside the gene matches. The CDR3 has 15 residues. The CDR3 spells CASSPTGGGNYEQYF. The sequenced part of the CDR3 DNA is TGTGCCAGCAGCCCGACAGGGGGGGGGAACTACGAG.

As regards this clone: Read data end 3 residues before the CDR3 end; the end is taken from the germline J gene. This sequence joins TRBV19 and TRBJ1-2, with 8 positions matching TRBD1. Germline CDR1 reads LNHDA; CDR2 reads SQIVND (reference sequence). Losses at the gene ends were 0 bases for V and 5 bases for J; bases not matched to a gene: 5. The CDR3 totals 15 residues. The covered CDR3 bases are TGTGCCAGTAGTATAGAGACAGGGGCTGGATATGGC. Its translation: CASSIETGAGYG. The complete CDR3 reads CASSIETGAGYGYTF.

Regarding this clone: The read halts 3 residues ahead of the CDR3 end, with the missing end drawn from the germline J gene. The chain links TRBV7-9 to TRBJ1-1, with 7 bases matching TRBD1. The germline V gene encodes CDR1 SEHNR and CDR2 FQNEAQ (reference sequence). V was pared by 1 base and J by 3 bases, with 2 bases of the junction left unmatched. CDR3 length equals 14 residues. CDR3 bases read: TGTGCCAGCAGCTTAGTCACAGGGGACACTGAA. Its translation: CASSLVTGDTE. From start to end, the CDR3 is CASSLVTGDTEAFF.

With respect to this clone: The CDR3 end lies 3 residues beyond the end of the read and is filled in from the germline J gene. The genes are TRBV11-3 and TRBJ2-7; 8 nucleotides align to TRBD1. The J segment lost 3 bases and the V segment lost 4 bases, leaving 8 bases of the junction unmatched. This CDR3 spans 15 amino acids. From germline, CDR1 is SGHNT and CDR2 YENEEA. CDR3 DNA, as far as it was read: TGTGCCAGCAGCTCTCGGACAGGGCCGGGCTACGAG. Amino acids: CASSSRTGPGYE. The CDR3 as a whole reads CASSSRTGPGYEQYF.

Regarding this clone: The CDR3 end falls 3 residues outside the read, so it is completed with the germline J gene. J is TRBJ2-2 and V is TRBV7-3; TRBD1 might be the D (5 bases). The germline CDR1 and CDR2 sequences are SGHTA and FQGTGA. This CDR3 is built from 15 residues. This CDR3 reads CASSFSGLLNSPLFF. The sequenced CDR3 bases are TGTGCCAGCAGCTTTTCAGGGCTTCTTAATTCACCG.

A remark on this clone: The read terminates 3 residues ahead of where the CDR3 ends, so the germline J gene completes it. The V call is TRBV7-3, the J call TRBJ2-5, with 7 bases matching TRBD2. This CDR3 contains 15 residues. J lost 3 bases, V lost 5 bases, and 9 bases had no gene match. Germline-derived CDR1 and CDR2 are SGHTA and FQGTGA. The CDR3 protein is CASSIGPSGKETQYF. Incomplete CDR3 DNA: TGTGCCAGCAGCATAGGGCCTAGCGGAAAAGAGACC.